This TCR beta chain was found in a study of blood T cell repertoires in COVID-19. Study information: Donors in the United States, Italy and Spain gave samples during acute or convalescent COVID-19. T cells, B-cell-depleted T cells, or PBMCs supplied cDNA or gDNA.

Study processing details: Scientists estimated how many nucleated cells there were by amplifying reference gene primers. The data were produced by immunoSEQ multiplex PCR, yet TCRdb's version contains in-frame clones alone and is incomplete. The D gene and trimming were derived from the DNA, and the V and J assignments and clone size from that table. This table holds about 150,000 clones, over 70% found once. Germline V gene sequence: CDR1 MNHNS, CDR2 SASEGT. The CDR3 is 13 residues long. Comments on this clone: The junction shows a germline mismatch at one end, possibly a read error.

The chain combines TRBV6-1 with TRBJ1-2; D not resolved. Sequenced material: peripheral blood. This TCR was sampled from a man aged 55 to 70 with acute or convalescent COVID-19. The CDR3 bases are TGTGCCAGCAGTGAACTAGAAGCCTATGGCTGCACCTTC. Its translation is CASSELEAYGCTF.